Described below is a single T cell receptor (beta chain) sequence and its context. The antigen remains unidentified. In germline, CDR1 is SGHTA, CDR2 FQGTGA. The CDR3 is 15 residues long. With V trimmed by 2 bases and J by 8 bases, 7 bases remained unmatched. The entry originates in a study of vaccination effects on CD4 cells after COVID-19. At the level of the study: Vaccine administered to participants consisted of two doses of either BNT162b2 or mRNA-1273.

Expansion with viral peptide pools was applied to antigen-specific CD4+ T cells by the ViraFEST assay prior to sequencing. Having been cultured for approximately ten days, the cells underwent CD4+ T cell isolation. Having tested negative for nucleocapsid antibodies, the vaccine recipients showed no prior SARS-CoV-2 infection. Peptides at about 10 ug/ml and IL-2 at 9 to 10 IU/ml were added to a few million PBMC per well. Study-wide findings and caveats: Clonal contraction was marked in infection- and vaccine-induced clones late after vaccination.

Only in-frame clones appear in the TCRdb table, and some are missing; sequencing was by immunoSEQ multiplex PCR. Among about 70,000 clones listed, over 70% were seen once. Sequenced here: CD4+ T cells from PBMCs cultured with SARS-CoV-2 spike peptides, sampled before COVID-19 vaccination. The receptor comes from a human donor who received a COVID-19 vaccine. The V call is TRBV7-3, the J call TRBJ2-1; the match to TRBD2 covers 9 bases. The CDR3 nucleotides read TGTGCCAGCAGCTTACTGGGCGGGGGGGCCGATGAGCAGTTCTTC. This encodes CASSLLGGGADEQFF.